This passage covers 24 T cell receptor beta chains from one sample sequenced in a study of CD8 T cells in ankylosing spondylitis. TCRdb re-derived calls from the 5' RACE reads in MiXCR, one entry per CDR3 protein. The repertoire holds around 160,000 distinct CDR3 sequences, with 11% as singletons. The specimen sequenced was blood, either unsorted or a sorted T cell fraction (not recorded which). Receptors were obtained from a male donor with ankylosing spondylitis or in good health (not recorded which).

A few counts support this clonotype. CDR3 residues: CASSSPSGGANNEQFF. Written as DNA, the CDR3 is TGTGCCAGCAGCTCCCCTAGCGGGGGGGCCAACAATGAGCAGTTCTTC. The rearrangement uses TRBV7-2 and TRBJ2-1; 12 nucleotides agree with TRBD2. CDR3 size: 16 residues. Trimming cost V 4 bases and J 5 bases; bases outside gene matches: 6. Germline V gene data show CDR1 as SGHTA and CDR2 as FQGNSA.

This clonotype was recorded at least ten times. The chain recombines TRBV12-3 or TRBV12-4 with TRBJ2-7, with a weak D call TRBD1 (5 bases). The CDR3 sequence is 13 residues long. Trimming took off 5 bases at V and 0 bases at J, with 8 bases between the two ends. In DNA form, the CDR3 reads TGTGCCAGCAGTCCCGACAGCTCCTACGAGCAGTACTTC. This codes for CASSPDSSYEQYF.

This clonotype was seen ten or more times. The chain carries TRBV5-6 and TRBJ1-1; D unclear. The ends were cut back, 1 base at V and 2 bases at J, with 6 bases in the middle. The CDR3 is 13 amino acids. Germline loops: CDR1 SGHDT, CDR2 YYEEEE. CDR3 sequence (DNA): TGTGCCAGCAGCTTGTTACCCAACACTGAAGCTTTCTTT. Encoded protein: CASSLLPNTEAFF.

This clonotype was counted ten times or more. This sequence joins TRBV9 and TRBJ2-1, with 13 positions matching TRBD2. Germline CDR1 reads SGDLS; CDR2 reads YYNGEE. Unmatched junction bases numbered 8, after V lost 4 bases and J lost 7 bases. CDR3 size: 16 residues. CDR3 amino acids: CASSPLTSGRINEQFF. CDR3 DNA sequence: TGTGCCAGCAGCCCCTTGACTAGCGGGAGGATAAATGAGCAGTTCTTC.

This chain joins TRBV6-1 and TRBJ1-6; TRBD1 is a possible D gene (6 bases). V was shortened by 7 bases and J by 12 bases, with 19 bases between the two germline ends. The CDR3 totals 14 residues. Germline loops: CDR1 MNHNS, CDR2 SASEGT. In DNA form, the CDR3 reads TGTGCCAGCACTCAGGACAGAATCGGGGGACCCCTCCACTTT. This encodes CASTQDRIGGPLHF.

This clonotype was detected ten times or more. The chain links TRBV20-1 to TRBJ2-1; perhaps TRBD2 as D (5 bases). Trimming cost V 5 bases and J 6 bases, with 17 bases left between them. CDR1 and CDR2 (germline): DFQATT, SNEGSKA (reference sequence). CDR3 length: 14 residues. The CDR3 protein is CSALRGSLGNEQFF. Written as DNA, the CDR3 is TGCAGTGCTCTTCGGGGAAGTCTCGGCAATGAGCAGTTCTTC.

This clonotype was observed many times. The chain employs TRBV6-1 and TRBJ2-7; 12 bases fit TRBD2. Per the germline V gene, CDR1 is MNHNS and CDR2 is SASEGT. Germline trimming cut 4 bases from V and 3 bases from J; bases unmatched to any gene: 4. The CDR3 has 15 amino acids. The CDR3 DNA follows: TGTGCCAGCAGTGTCCCACTAGCGGGAGGCTACGAGCAGTACTTC. Its translation is CASSVPLAGGYEQYF.

This clonotype was seen more than once but under ten times. The V call is TRBV29-1, the J call TRBJ1-1, with D possibly TRBD1 on 5 matching bases. CDR1 is SQVTM and CDR2 is ANQGSEA in the germline V gene. Trimming cost V 4 bases and J 0 bases, with 15 bases left between them. The CDR3 runs to 15 residues. The CDR3 reads CSVVDPGTVNTEAFF. The CDR3 region has the DNA TGCAGCGTTGTGGATCCCGGGACGGTGAACACTGAAGCTTTCTTT.

The J gene is TRBJ2-5, the V gene TRBV5-1; 9 nucleotides agree with TRBD1. Germline CDR1 is SGHRS and CDR2 is YFSETQ. Germline trimming cut 1 base from V and 4 bases from J; bases unmatched to any gene: 8. This CDR3 region has 16 residues. CDR3 protein: CASSLRPGQGLETQYF. The CDR3 region has the DNA TGCGCCAGCAGCTTGCGCCCGGGACAGGGCTTAGAGACCCAGTACTTC.

The genes are TRBV27 and TRBJ2-7; no clear D gene. The V end lost 5 bases, the J end lost 2 bases, and 1 base lay between the germline ends. Looked up from germline, CDR1 is MNHEY and CDR2 is SMNVEV (reference sequence). CDR3 length: 10 residues. CDR3 loop: CASSPYEQYF. DNA of the CDR3: TGTGCCAGCAGTCCCTACGAGCAGTACTTC.

This clonotype has a count of ten or more. The chain couples TRBV9 to TRBJ1-1; D is perhaps TRBD1 (5 bases). The CDR3 runs 18 residues. The ends were cut back, 3 bases at V and 5 bases at J, with 26 bases in the middle. Germline CDR1 SGDLS, CDR2 YYNGEE. In nucleotides, the CDR3 is TGTGCCAGCAGCGATGGGAATAGACTAATTGGGGGTAATACTGAAGCTTTCTTT. Amino acid sequence: CASSDGNRLIGGNTEAFF.

This clonotype has more than one count but fewer than ten. The V gene is TRBV5-1, the J gene TRBJ2-5, with 10 bases that match TRBD2. Germline V gives CDR1 SGHRS, CDR2 YFSETQ. The CDR3 is made up of 16 amino acids. With 0 bases clipped from V and 1 base from J, the junction kept 3 bases outside the gene matches. CDR3 nucleotides: TGCGCCAGCAGCTTGGGAACTAGCGGGATCCAAGAGACCCAGTACTTC. This gives the protein CASSLGTSGIQETQYF.

Ten or more counts support this clonotype. J is TRBJ2-3 and V is TRBV6-2 or TRBV6-3; D unclear. Germline V gene sequence: CDR1 MNHEY, CDR2 SVGEGT. Trimming took off 2 bases at V and 1 base at J, with 4 bases between the two ends. The CDR3 spans 13 residues. CDR3 nucleotide sequence: TGTGCCAGCAGTTACGCCGGCACAGATACGCAGTATTTT. Protein sequence: CASSYAGTDTQYF.

The rearrangement joins TRBV20-1 to TRBJ1-4; 7 nucleotides agree with TRBD1. From germline, CDR1 is DFQATT and CDR2 SNEGSKA (reference sequence). CDR3 length: 17 residues. The CDR3 reads CCVSPQGPGRGNEKLFF. Written as DNA, the CDR3 is TGCTGTGTCAGCCCACAGGGGCCCGGGCGGGGTAATGAAAAACTGTTTTTT.

This clonotype has just a few counts. The chain uses TRBV20-1 and TRBJ1-5; possibly TRBD1 for D (5 bases). Germline V gives CDR1 DFQATT, CDR2 SNEGSKA (reference sequence). The germline V and J ends were trimmed by 0 bases and 6 bases, with 15 bases remaining between them. There are 15 residues in the CDR3. In nucleotides, the CDR3 is TGCAGTGCTAGAGATGTGGGGGAAGCGGGTCAGCCCCAGCATTTT. Translating it yields CSARDVGEAGQPQHF.

This clonotype came up a few times. The chain uses TRBV19 and TRBJ2-2; TRBD2 matches at 10 bases. Germline lookup yields CDR1 LNHDA and CDR2 SQIVND (reference sequence). The V and J ends lost 6 bases and 9 bases, in that order; junction bases with no gene match: 10. This CDR3 region has 15 residues. CDR3 in amino acids: CASRLLAGAPRELFF. The CDR3 nucleotides read TGTGCCAGTAGGCTCCTAGCGGGGGCCCCCAGGGAGCTGTTTTTT.

In its sample, this clonotype was seen a few times. The V gene is TRBV12-3 or TRBV12-4, the J gene TRBJ2-2, with 7 bases matching TRBD1. The junction had 2 bases not matched to a gene; V was cut back by 3 bases and J by 7 bases. This CDR3 comprises 13 residues. The CDR3 bases are TGTGCCAGCAGTTTTCAGGGGGTCGGGGAGCTGTTTTTT. Translating gives CASSFQGVGELFF.

In its sample, this clonotype was seen many times. One end of the junction does not line up with germline, which may come from a read error. The CDR3 loop reads CSVEASGMGRDTQYF. The DNA for the CDR3 is TGCAGCGTCGAAGCCAGCGGGATGGGGCGAGATACGCAGTATTTT. The chain combines TRBV29-1 with TRBJ2-3; TRBD2 agrees at 7 bases. Germline-derived CDR1 and CDR2 are SQVTM and ANQGSEA. CDR3 length: 15 amino acids.

This clonotype was seen repeatedly, ten times or more. The rearrangement links TRBV5-1 to TRBJ1-1; the D gene is possibly TRBD1 (6 bases). Germline CDR1 is SGHRS and CDR2 is YFSETQ. This CDR3 comprises 14 residues. V was shortened by 4 bases and J by 0 bases, with 10 bases between the two germline ends. CDR3 coding DNA: TGCGCCAGCAGCCGAGGACAGTTGAACACTGAAGCTTTCTTT. Protein: CASSRGQLNTEAFF.

J is TRBJ2-3 and V is TRBV25-1; TRBD1 agrees at 7 bases. Germline V gene data show CDR1 as MGHDK and CDR2 as SYGVNS. The CDR3 is 14 residues long. The junction had 3 bases not matched to a gene; V was cut back by 2 bases and J by 4 bases. For the CDR3, the DNA is TGTGCCAGCAGTGAACCCGGGACAGCAGATACGCAGTATTTT. This gives the protein CASSEPGTADTQYF.

There are a few counts of this clonotype. The chain carries TRBV10-3 and TRBJ2-5; 7 nucleotides align to TRBD1. After removal of 5 bases from V and 5 bases from J, the junction contained 8 bases not matched to a gene. Germline V gives CDR1 ENHRY, CDR2 SYGVKD. The CDR3 consists of 14 residues. This CDR3 is CAISTGQSLETQYF. The CDR3 DNA reads TGTGCCATCAGTACGGGACAGTCCCTGGAGACCCAGTACTTC.

This clonotype was seen a single time. This chain connects TRBV7-9 to TRBJ1-4; 9 positions agree with TRBD1. Trimming took 5 bases from V and 10 from J; bases not matched to a gene: 11. The CDR3 contains 15 residues. Germline V gene data show CDR1 as SEHNR and CDR2 as FQNEAQ (reference sequence). The CDR3 sequence is CASSPSGTGSAKLFF. The CDR3, as DNA: TGTGCCAGCAGCCCTTCTGGGACAGGGTCGGCAAAACTGTTTTTT.

This clonotype was recorded many times. The rearrangement links TRBV2 to TRBJ2-3; D is uncertain. Germline CDR1 reads SNHLY; CDR2 reads FYNNEI. The CDR3 has 12 residues. Trimming removed 6 bases from V and 3 bases from J, with 7 bases in between. This CDR3 is CASSVETDTQYF. CDR3 DNA sequence: TGTGCCAGCAGCGTAGAAACAGATACGCAGTATTTT.

A few counts support this clonotype. The chain is built from TRBV25-1 and TRBJ1-6, with no clear D. Between the trimmed V and J ends, which lost 1 base and 10 bases, there was a span of 14 bases. Germline CDR1 MGHDK, CDR2 SYGVNS. This CDR3 region has 15 residues. This chain's CDR3 is CASSESWEVGSPLHF. The CDR3 bases are TGTGCCAGCAGTGAATCGTGGGAGGTCGGCTCACCCCTCCACTTT.